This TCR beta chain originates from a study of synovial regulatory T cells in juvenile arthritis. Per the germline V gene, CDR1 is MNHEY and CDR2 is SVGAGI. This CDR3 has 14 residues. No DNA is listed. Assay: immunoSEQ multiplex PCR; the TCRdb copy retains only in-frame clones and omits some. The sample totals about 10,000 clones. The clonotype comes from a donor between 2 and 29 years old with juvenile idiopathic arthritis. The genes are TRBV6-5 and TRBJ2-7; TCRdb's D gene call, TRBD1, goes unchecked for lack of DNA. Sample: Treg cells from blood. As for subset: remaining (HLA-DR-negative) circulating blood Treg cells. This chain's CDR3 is CASSYGTGPYEQYF.